The 26 T cell receptor beta chains reported below all come from one sample, sequenced in a study of cytomegalovirus exposure and HLA in healthy donors. PCR involved 60 Vbeta and 13 Jbeta primers. Repertoires were generated with immunoSEQ multiplex PCR, while TCRdb's copy carries only in-frame clones and drops some. The repertoire holds about 130,000 clones, with less than 85% as singletons. The source material was PBMCs. The receptors derive from a man aged 35-49 years in good health and CMV-seronegative.

The chain links TRBV10-3 to TRBJ2-5, with a possible D match to TRBD1 (5 bases). This CDR3 is built from 14 residues. V was shortened by 2 bases and J by 3 bases, with 10 bases between the two germline ends. Germline CDR1 and CDR2: ENHRY and SYGVKD. CDR3 nucleotides: TGTGCCATCAGTGAGCATGGGGCAGAAGAGACCCAGTACTTC. Encoded protein: CAISEHGAEETQYF.

The V and J genes are TRBV5-6 and TRBJ2-4, with 7 bases lining up with TRBD1. After removal of 2 bases from V and 5 bases from J, the junction contained 1 base not matched to a gene. The CDR3 has 13 amino acids. Germline V gives CDR1 SGHDT, CDR2 YYEEEE. This chain's CDR3 is CASSFQGENIQYF. CDR3 DNA sequence: TGTGCCAGCAGCTTCCAGGGGGAAAACATTCAGTACTTC.

This clone was recorded once. The chain has TRBV5-1 and TRBJ2-7; maybe TRBD1 (6 bases). This CDR3 contains 14 residues. Germline CDR1 is SGHRS and CDR2 is YFSETQ. The V gene lost 4 bases and the J gene lost 5 bases, with 16 bases spanning the gap. CDR3 amino acids: CASSEQQGMDEQYF. CDR3 sequence (DNA): TGCGCCAGCAGCGAGCAGCAGGGGATGGACGAGCAGTACTTC.

The V call is TRBV5-1, the J call TRBJ1-4; D is perhaps TRBD1 (6 bases). The germline V gene encodes CDR1 SGHRS and CDR2 YFSETQ. The CDR3 runs 18 residues. V gave up 1 base and J gave up 5 bases, with 21 bases separating them. The CDR3 here is CASSLIGGSDRRNEKLFF. The CDR3 bases are TGCGCCAGCAGCTTGATTGGAGGCAGTGACAGGAGAAATGAAAAACTGTTTTTT.

CDR3 in amino acids: CASSPPGGGGEQYF. CDR3 DNA sequence: TGTGCCAGCTCACCACCGGGGGGAGGAGGCGAGCAGTACTTC. The chain couples TRBV18 to TRBJ2-7, with D possibly being TRBD2 (6 bases). This CDR3 region has 14 residues. V lost 0 bases, J lost 6 bases, and 12 bases lay in between. From germline, CDR1 is KGHSH and CDR2 LQKENI.

V usage is TRBV19 and J usage is TRBJ1-4; 9 bases agree with TRBD1. The junction had 6 bases not matched to a gene; V was cut back by 6 bases and J by 7 bases. Germline assignment: CDR1 LNHDA and CDR2 SQIVND (reference sequence). The CDR3 is 14 amino acids. CDR3 sequence (DNA): TGTGCCAGTAGCACACAGGGGGCGAGTGAAAAACTGTTTTTT. As protein: CASSTQGASEKLFF.

This clone occurred a few times. The chain joins TRBV2 to TRBJ1-1, with D uncertain. The CDR3 covers 13 residues. V lost 4 bases, J lost 0 bases, and 6 bases lay in between. Germline V gene data show CDR1 as SNHLY and CDR2 as FYNNEI. The CDR3 DNA reads as TGTGCCAGCAGTGGTGGCATGAACACTGAAGCTTTCTTT. Its translation: CASSGGMNTEAFF.

V usage is TRBV28 and J usage is TRBJ2-1; D is possibly TRBD2 (6 bases). This CDR3 region has 14 residues. From germline, CDR1 is MDHEN and CDR2 SYDVKM. Trimming shortened V by 7 bases and J by 7 bases, and 17 bases separated the two germline ends. CDR3: CASNLPGDGNEQFF. CDR3 nucleotides: TGTGCCAGCAACCTCCCGGGAGACGGGAATGAGCAGTTCTTC.

The sample holds a few counts of this clone. The chain combines TRBV5-4 with TRBJ1-1; TRBD1 matches 8 bases. The germline V gene encodes CDR1 SGHNT and CDR2 YYREEE (reference sequence). The V gene end was trimmed by 4 bases and the J gene end by 4 bases; junction bases not matched to a gene: 9. CDR3 size: 15 residues. CDR3 amino acids: CASSPQGASVTEAFF. The CDR3 DNA follows: TGTGCCAGCAGCCCCCAGGGGGCTTCCGTCACTGAAGCTTTCTTT.

The genes are TRBV28 and TRBJ1-5, with 8 bases lining up with TRBD1. Germline values: CDR1 MDHEN, CDR2 SYDVKM. There are 16 residues in the CDR3. The V and J ends lost 2 bases and 6 bases, in that order; junction bases with no gene match: 9. The CDR3 nucleotides read TGTGCCAGCAGTTTACGACAGGGGACACTGGGTCAGCCCCAGCATTTT. It is translated as CASSLRQGTLGQPQHF.

This chain links TRBV5-1 with TRBJ1-3; maybe TRBD1 (5 bases). The V end lost 0 bases, the J end lost 2 bases, and 9 bases lay between the germline ends. Germline V gives CDR1 SGHRS, CDR2 YFSETQ. This CDR3 has 15 residues. CDR3 bases: TGCGCCAGCAGCTTGGGTGACAGCACTGGAAACACCATATATTTT. Protein product: CASSLGDSTGNTIYF.

DNA for the CDR3: TGTGCCAGCAGCGTCCGGGCGAGGGTAAATGAAAAACTGTTTTTT. Translating it yields CASSVRARVNEKLFF. The genes are TRBV9 and TRBJ1-4; D not certain. The CDR3 sequence is 15 residues long. CDR1 SGDLS and CDR2 YYNGEE come from the germline V gene. Trimming removed 2 bases at V and 5 bases at J, with 13 bases between.

J is TRBJ2-7 and V is TRBV5-6, with 10 bases aligning to TRBD1. The CDR3 totals 14 residues. The V gene's germline CDR1 is SGHDT and CDR2 YYEEEE. V gave up 2 bases and J gave up 6 bases; unmatched junction bases: 5. The CDR3 DNA sequence: TGTGCCAGCAGCTTTGGGACAGGGGTTGGCGAGCAGTACTTC. Residues: CASSFGTGVGEQYF. The whole variable domain, remainder taken from reference TRBV5-6 and TRBJ2-7, is DAGVTQSPTHLIKTRGQQVTLRCSPKSGHDTVSWYQQALGQGPQFIFQYYEEEERQRGNFPDRFSGHQFPNYSSELNVNALLLGDSALYLCASSFGTGVGEQYFGPGTRLTVT.

V gene TRBV6-1 combines with J gene TRBJ2-5; tentative D call: TRBD1 (5 bases). Germline V gene lookup returns CDR1 MNHNS and CDR2 SASEGT. Trimming took off 2 bases at V and 1 base at J, with 8 bases between the two ends. The CDR3 is 14 residues long. CDR3 DNA sequence: TGTGCCAGCAGTGAACAGCAGGGCCAAGAGACCCAGTACTTC. This codes for CASSEQQGQETQYF.

This clone was observed a few times. This chain uses TRBV6-5 with TRBJ1-1; unclear D gene. Germline V lookup: CDR1 MNHEY, CDR2 SVGAGI. Trimming took off 6 bases at V and 6 bases at J, with 14 bases between the two ends. This CDR3 has 13 amino acids. CDR3 sequence: CASSFTLESEAFF. CDR3 sequence (DNA): TGTGCCAGCAGCTTCACCCTCGAGTCTGAAGCTTTCTTT.

This clone was recorded at least ten times. The V gene is TRBV7-9, the J gene TRBJ1-3; no firm D call. The CDR3 covers 15 residues. Looked up from germline, CDR1 is SEHNR and CDR2 is FQNEAQ (reference sequence). V was pared by 2 bases and J by 0 bases, with 8 bases between. CDR3 sequence: CASSLHGSSGNTIYF. DNA for the CDR3: TGTGCCAGCAGCTTACATGGGAGCTCTGGAAACACCATATATTTT.

V and J are TRBV7-9 and TRBJ1-1; no clear D. Trimming pared 2 bases from V and 4 bases from J, leaving 8 bases between. The CDR3 has 13 residues. Germline CDR1 and CDR2: SEHNR and FQNEAQ (reference sequence). The CDR3 loop is CASSLSLATEAFF. CDR3 in DNA: TGTGCCAGCAGCTTAAGTTTGGCCACTGAAGCTTTCTTT.

The genes are TRBV28 and TRBJ2-5; 9 bases fit TRBD1. J gave up 2 bases and V 5 bases, and 9 bases lay outside the gene matches. The CDR3 spans 16 residues. Germline V gene sequence: CDR1 MDHEN, CDR2 SYDVKM. The CDR3 region has the DNA TGTGCCAGCAGTGGAACCGGGACAGGGTCTCAAGAGACCCAGTACTTC. Amino acid sequence: CASSGTGTGSQETQYF.

V is TRBV6-1 and J is TRBJ2-7; 7 bases are shared with TRBD1. Germline V gives CDR1 MNHNS, CDR2 SASEGT. The V segment lost 8 bases and the J segment 0 bases; nucleotides outside the gene matches: 10. The CDR3 is 15 residues long. CDR3 residues: CASGAGQANSYEQYF. CDR3 sequence (DNA): TGTGCCAGCGGCGCAGGACAGGCCAACTCCTACGAGCAGTACTTC.

J is TRBJ2-5 and V is TRBV18, with 8 bases that match TRBD1. V trimming: 4 bases; J trimming: 7 bases; junction bases outside the gene matches: 8. The CDR3 spans 14 residues. Per the germline V gene, CDR1 is KGHSH and CDR2 is LQKENI. Written as DNA, the CDR3 is TGTGCCAGCTCACGGACTAATACAGGGGGGACCCAGTACTTC. It specifies CASSRTNTGGTQYF.

This clone was counted only a few times. V gene TRBV5-1 combines with J gene TRBJ1-1; 7 bases match TRBD1. Germline CDR1 SGHRS, CDR2 YFSETQ. The CDR3 consists of 14 residues. With V trimmed by 4 bases and J by 1 base, 4 bases remained unmatched. CDR3 in amino acids: CASSRDRANTEAFF. DNA for the CDR3: TGCGCCAGCAGCCGTGACAGGGCGAACACTGAAGCTTTCTTT.

The genes are TRBV19 and TRBJ2-5; 8 bases fit TRBD1. Germline V gene sequence: CDR1 LNHDA, CDR2 SQIVND (reference sequence). The CDR3 length is 14 residues. V trimming: 4 bases; J trimming: 1 base; junction bases outside the gene matches: 2. The CDR3: CASSRGQAQETQYF. The CDR3, as DNA: TGTGCCAGTAGTAGGGGACAGGCCCAAGAGACCCAGTACTTC.

This chain uses TRBV4-1 with TRBJ1-6, with 7 nucleotides matching TRBD1. Germline loops: CDR1 MGHRA, CDR2 YSYEKL. V shed 3 bases, J shed 11 bases, and the junction held 13 bases outside the gene matches. The CDR3 covers 16 residues. Written as DNA, the CDR3 is TGCGCCAGCAGCCATGAAGTAGGACAGGTGGGAGCACCCCTCCACTTT. It is translated as CASSHEVGQVGAPLHF.

The chain employs TRBV28 and TRBJ2-3, with D possibly matching TRBD2 (6 bases). This CDR3 contains 18 residues. Germline assignment: CDR1 MDHEN and CDR2 SYDVKM. V gave up 6 bases and J gave up 0 bases, with 22 bases separating them. The CDR3 coding sequence is TGTGCCAGCAGCCTAGTTTCCCAGACTAGTCCTAGCACAGATACGCAGTATTTT. Amino acid sequence: CASSLVSQTSPSTDTQYF.

The genes are TRBV11-2 and TRBJ2-5; 8 positions match TRBD2. There are 15 residues in the CDR3. V dropped 5 bases and J dropped 2; count of bases not matched to a gene: 7. CDR1 is SGHAT, CDR2 FQNNGV, per germline. Here the CDR3 reads CASSPHRGGQETQYF. CDR3 DNA: TGTGCCAGCAGCCCGCACCGGGGGGGGCAAGAGACCCAGTACTTC. Drawing the rest from reference TRBV11-2 and TRBJ2-5, the complete variable domain is EAGVAQSPRYKIIEKRQSVAFWCNPISGHATLYWYQQILGQGPKLLIQFQNNGVVDDSQLPKDRFSAERLKGVDSTLKIQPAKLEDSAVYLCASSPHRGGQETQYFGPGTRLLVL.

This clone showed up just a few times. This same CDR3 is encoded by further DNA sequences in the sample. CDR3 loop: CASSRLGETQYF. As DNA, the CDR3 is TGTGCCAGCAGTCGACTCGGGGAGACCCAGTACTTC. This rearrangement joins TRBV6-1 to TRBJ2-5, with D uncertain. Trimming shortened V by 5 bases and J by 5 bases, and 9 bases separated the two germline ends. The length of the CDR3 is 12 residues. Germline V gives CDR1 MNHNS, CDR2 SASEGT.